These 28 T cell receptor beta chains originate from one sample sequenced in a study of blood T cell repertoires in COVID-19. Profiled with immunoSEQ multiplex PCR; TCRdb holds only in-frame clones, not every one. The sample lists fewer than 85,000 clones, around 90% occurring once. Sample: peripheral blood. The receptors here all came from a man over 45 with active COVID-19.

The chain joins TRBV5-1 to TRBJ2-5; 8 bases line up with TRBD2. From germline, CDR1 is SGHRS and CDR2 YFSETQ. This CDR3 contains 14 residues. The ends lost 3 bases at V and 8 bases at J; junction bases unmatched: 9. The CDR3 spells CASSSGAAGETQYF. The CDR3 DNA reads TGCGCCAGCAGCTCGGGGGCAGCGGGGGAAACCCAGTACTTC. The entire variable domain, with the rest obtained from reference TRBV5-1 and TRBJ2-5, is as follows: KAGVTQTPRYLIKTRGQQVTLSCSPISGHRSVSWYQQTPGQGLQFLFEYFSETQRNKGNFPGRFSGRQFSNSRSEMNVSTLELGDSALYLCASSSGAAGETQYFGPGTRLLVL.

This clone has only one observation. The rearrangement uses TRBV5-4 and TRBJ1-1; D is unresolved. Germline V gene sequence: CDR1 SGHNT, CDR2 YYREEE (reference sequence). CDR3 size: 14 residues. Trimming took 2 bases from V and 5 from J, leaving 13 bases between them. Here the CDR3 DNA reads TGTGCCAGCAGCTTTACGGGCTCGGGGACTGAAGCTTTCTTT. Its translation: CASSFTGSGTEAFF.

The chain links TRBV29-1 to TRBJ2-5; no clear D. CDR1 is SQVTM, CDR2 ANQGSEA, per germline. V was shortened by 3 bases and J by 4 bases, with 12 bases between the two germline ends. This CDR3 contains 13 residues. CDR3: CSVEYAVGETQYF. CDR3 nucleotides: TGCAGCGTTGAGTACGCGGTTGGAGAGACCCAGTACTTC.

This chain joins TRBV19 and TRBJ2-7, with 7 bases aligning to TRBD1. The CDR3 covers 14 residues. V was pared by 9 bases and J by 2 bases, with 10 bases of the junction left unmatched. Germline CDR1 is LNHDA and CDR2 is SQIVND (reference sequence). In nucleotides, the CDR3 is TGTGCCAGCCAAAGCGGCCAGGGGGCCTACGAGCAGTACTTC. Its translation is CASQSGQGAYEQYF.

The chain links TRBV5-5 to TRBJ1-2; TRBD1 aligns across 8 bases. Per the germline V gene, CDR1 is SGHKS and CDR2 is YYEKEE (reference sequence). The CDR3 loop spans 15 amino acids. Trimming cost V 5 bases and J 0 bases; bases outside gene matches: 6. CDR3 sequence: CASSPTGAANYGYTF. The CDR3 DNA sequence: TGTGCCAGCAGTCCGACAGGGGCGGCTAACTATGGCTACACCTTC. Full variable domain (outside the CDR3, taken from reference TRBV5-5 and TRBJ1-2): DAGVTQSPTHLIKTRGQQVTLRCSPISGHKSVSWYQQVLGQGPQFIFQYYEKEERGRGNFPDRFSARQFPNYSSELNVNALLLGDSALYLCASSPTGAANYGYTFGSGTRLTVV.

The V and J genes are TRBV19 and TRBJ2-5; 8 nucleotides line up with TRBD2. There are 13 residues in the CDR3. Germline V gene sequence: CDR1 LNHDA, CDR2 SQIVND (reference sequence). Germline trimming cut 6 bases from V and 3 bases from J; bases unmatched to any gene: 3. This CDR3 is CASRNGGEETQYF. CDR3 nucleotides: TGTGCCAGTAGGAACGGGGGGGAAGAGACCCAGTACTTC.

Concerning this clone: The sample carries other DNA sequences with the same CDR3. This chain's CDR3 is CSARSGFEQYF. Here the CDR3 DNA reads TGCAGTGCTAGGTCGGGGTTCGAGCAGTACTTC. V is TRBV20-1 and J is TRBJ2-7; TRBD2 might be the D (5 bases). Germline V lookup: CDR1 DFQATT, CDR2 SNEGSKA (reference sequence). V was pared by 3 bases and J by 6 bases, with 9 bases between. The CDR3 contains 11 residues.

CDR3 loop: CASSSRLASGNEQFF. In DNA, the CDR3 is TGTGCCAGCAGCTCTAGACTAGCGTCAGGCAATGAGCAGTTCTTC. V is TRBV7-2 and J is TRBJ2-1; 8 bases map to TRBD2. The CDR3 sequence is 15 residues long. Germline V lookup: CDR1 SGHTA, CDR2 FQGNSA. Unmatched junction bases numbered 8, after V lost 4 bases and J lost 6 bases.

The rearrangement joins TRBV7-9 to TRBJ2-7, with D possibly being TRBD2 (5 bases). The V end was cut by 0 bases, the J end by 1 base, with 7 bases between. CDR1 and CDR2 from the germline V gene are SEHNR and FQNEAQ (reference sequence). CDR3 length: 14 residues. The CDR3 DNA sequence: TGTGCCAGCAGCTTAGCGAGGGCATCCTACGAGCAGTACTTC. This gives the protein CASSLARASYEQYF.

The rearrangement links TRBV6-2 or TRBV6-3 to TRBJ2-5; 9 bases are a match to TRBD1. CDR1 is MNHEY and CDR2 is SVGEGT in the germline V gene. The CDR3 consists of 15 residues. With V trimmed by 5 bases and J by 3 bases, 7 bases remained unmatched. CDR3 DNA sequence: TGTGCCAGCAGTCAGTCCGGGACAGGGAAAGAGACCCAGTACTTC. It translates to CASSQSGTGKETQYF.

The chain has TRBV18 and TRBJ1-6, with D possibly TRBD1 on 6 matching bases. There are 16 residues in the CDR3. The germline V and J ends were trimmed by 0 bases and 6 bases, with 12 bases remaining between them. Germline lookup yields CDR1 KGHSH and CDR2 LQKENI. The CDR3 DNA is TGTGCCAGCTCACCACCGGAGGGGGGGACTAATTCACCCCTCCACTTT. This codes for CASSPPEGGTNSPLHF.

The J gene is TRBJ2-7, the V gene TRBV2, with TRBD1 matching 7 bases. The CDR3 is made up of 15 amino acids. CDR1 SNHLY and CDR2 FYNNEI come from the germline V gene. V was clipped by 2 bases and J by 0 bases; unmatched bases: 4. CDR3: CASSETGASSYEQYF. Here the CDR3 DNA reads TGTGCCAGCAGTGAAACAGGGGCCAGCTCCTACGAGCAGTACTTC.

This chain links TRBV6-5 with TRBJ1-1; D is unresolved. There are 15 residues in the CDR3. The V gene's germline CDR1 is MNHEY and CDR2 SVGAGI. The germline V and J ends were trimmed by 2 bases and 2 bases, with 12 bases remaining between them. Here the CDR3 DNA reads TGTGCCAGCAGTTACAGCAGGAATTCAAACACTGAAGCTTTCTTT. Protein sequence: CASSYSRNSNTEAFF.

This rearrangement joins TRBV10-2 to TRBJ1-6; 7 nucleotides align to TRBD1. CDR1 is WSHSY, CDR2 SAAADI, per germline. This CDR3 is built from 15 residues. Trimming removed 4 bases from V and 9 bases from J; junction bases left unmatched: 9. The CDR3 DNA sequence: TGCGCCAGCAGTGGACAGGGCCTTGTTTCTTCACCCCTCCACTTT. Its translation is CASSGQGLVSSPLHF.

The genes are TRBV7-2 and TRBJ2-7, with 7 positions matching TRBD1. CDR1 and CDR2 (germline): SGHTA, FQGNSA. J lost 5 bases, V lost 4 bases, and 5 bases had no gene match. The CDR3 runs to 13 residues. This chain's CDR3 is CASSSTGVHEQYF. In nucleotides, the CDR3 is TGTGCCAGCAGCTCCACAGGGGTCCACGAGCAGTACTTC.

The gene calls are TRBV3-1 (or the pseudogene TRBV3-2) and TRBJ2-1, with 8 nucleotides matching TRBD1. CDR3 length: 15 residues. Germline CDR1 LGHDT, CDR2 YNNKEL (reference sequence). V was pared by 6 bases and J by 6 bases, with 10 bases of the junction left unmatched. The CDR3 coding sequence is TGTGCCAGCAGAAGAGGGACAGGATTTTTCAATGAGCAGTTCTTC. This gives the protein CASRRGTGFFNEQFF.

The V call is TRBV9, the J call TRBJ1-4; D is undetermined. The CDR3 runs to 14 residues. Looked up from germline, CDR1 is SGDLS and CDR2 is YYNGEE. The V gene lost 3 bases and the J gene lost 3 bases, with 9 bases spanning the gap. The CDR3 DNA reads TGTGCCAGCAGCGGGCCAAGTGCTAATGAAAAACTGTTTTTT. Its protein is CASSGPSANEKLFF.

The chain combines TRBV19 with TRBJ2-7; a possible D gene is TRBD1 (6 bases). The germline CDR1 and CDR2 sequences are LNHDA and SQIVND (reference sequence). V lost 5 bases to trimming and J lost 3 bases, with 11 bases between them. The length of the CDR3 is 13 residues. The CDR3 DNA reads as TGTGCCAGTAGTGGGGGCCAGATCTACGAGCAGTACTTC. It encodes CASSGGQIYEQYF.

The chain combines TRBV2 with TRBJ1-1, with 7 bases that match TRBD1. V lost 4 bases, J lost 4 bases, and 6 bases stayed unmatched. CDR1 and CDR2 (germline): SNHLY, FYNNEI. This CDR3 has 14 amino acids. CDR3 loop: CASSAGTDTTEAFF. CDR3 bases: TGTGCCAGCAGTGCCGGGACAGATACCACTGAAGCTTTCTTT.

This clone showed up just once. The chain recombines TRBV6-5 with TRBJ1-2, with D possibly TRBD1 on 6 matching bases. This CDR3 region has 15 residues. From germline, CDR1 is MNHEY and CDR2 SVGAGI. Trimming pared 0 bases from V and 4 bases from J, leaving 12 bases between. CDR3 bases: TGTGCCAGCAGTTACTCGTCTCAGGGGTTCTATGGCTACACCTTC. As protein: CASSYSSQGFYGYTF.

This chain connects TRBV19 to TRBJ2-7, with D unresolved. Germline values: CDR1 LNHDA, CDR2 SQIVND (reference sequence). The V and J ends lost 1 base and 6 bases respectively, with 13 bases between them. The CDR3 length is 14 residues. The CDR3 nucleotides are TGTGCCAGTAGTATAGGAGGCGGTCGAATCGAGCAGTACTTC. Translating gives CASSIGGGRIEQYF.

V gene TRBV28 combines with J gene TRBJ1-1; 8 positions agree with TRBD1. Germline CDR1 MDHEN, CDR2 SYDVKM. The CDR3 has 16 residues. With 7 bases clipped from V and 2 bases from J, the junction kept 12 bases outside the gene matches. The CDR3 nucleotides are TGTGCCAGCAACATCCATCGGGACAGGCCCAACACTGAAGCTTTCTTT. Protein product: CASNIHRDRPNTEAFF.

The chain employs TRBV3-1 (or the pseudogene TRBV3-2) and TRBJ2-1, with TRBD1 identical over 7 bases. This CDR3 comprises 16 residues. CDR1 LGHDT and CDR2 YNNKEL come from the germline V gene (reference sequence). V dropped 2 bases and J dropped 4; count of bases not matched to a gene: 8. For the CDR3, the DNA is TGTGCCAGCAGCCAAATTGCTAGGGGGCAATACAATGAGCAGTTCTTC. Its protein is CASSQIARGQYNEQFF.

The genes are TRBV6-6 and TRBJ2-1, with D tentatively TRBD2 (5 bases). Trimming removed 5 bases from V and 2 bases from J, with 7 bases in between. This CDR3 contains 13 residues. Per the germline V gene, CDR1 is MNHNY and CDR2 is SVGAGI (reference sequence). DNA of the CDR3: TGTGCCAGCAGTCCCGGGACCTACAATGAGCAGTTCTTC. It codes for CASSPGTYNEQFF.

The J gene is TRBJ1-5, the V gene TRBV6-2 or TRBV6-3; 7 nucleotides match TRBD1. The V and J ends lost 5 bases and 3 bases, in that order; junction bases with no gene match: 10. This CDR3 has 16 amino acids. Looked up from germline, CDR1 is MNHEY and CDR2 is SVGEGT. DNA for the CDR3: TGTGCCAGCAGTCCAAACAGGGGAGGAAACAATCAGCCCCAGCATTTT. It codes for CASSPNRGGNNQPQHF.

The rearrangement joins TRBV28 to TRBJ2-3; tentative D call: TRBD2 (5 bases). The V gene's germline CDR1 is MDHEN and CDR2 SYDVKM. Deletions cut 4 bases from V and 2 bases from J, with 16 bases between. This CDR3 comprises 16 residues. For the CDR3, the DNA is TGTGCCAGCAGTTCCCCCTCCCGGGGAGCCACAGATACGCAGTATTTT. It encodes CASSSPSRGATDTQYF.

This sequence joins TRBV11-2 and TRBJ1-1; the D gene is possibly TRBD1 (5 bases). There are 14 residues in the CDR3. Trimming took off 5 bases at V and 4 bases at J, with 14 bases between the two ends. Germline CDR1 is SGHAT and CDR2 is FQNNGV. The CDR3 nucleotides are TGTGCCAGCAGCCCCACGGGGGTAGGCACTGAAGCTTTCTTT. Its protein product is CASSPTGVGTEAFF.

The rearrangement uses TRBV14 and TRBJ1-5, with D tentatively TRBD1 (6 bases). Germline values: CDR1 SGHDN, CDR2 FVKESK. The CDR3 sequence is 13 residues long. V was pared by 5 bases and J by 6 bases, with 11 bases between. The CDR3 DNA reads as TGTGCCAGCAGCAAGGGACACCGTCAGCCCCAGCATTTT. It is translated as CASSKGHRQPQHF.